Listed below are T cell receptor beta chains from one sample, sequenced in a study of identical twins. MiXCR was run by TCRdb on the 5' RACE reads, yielding one entry per CDR3 protein. The sample lists more than 350,000 distinct CDR3 sequences; roughly 9% were seen once. Sequenced material: naive T cells sorted from blood. The receptor set was obtained from a woman in her forties or fifties in good health. Both conserved end residues are part of each CDR3. The D gene is left open where the match is weak. Clone size, where shown, is once, few, many, or a class for clones that have expanded.

>TRBV10-3|TRBJ2-2|-|-
CAISDSSAGELFF
TGTGCCATCAGTGATTCTAGCGCCGGGGAGCTGTTTTTT
>TRBV5-1|TRBJ1-1|-|-
CASSLAGQFEAFF
TGCGCCAGCAGCTTGGCCGGACAGTTTGAAGCTTTCTTT
>TRBV20-1|TRBJ2-1|-|-
CSAVGRGEQFF
TGCAGTGCGGTCGGGAGAGGTGAGCAGTTCTTC
>TRBV27|TRBJ2-1|-|TRBD2
CASSFSASTSGRAGEQFF
TGTGCCAGCAGTTTCAGCGCCTCCACTAGCGGGAGGGCCGGTGAGCAGTTCTTC
>TRBV12-3/TRBV12-4|TRBJ2-7|-|TRBD2
CASSPARLAGGPEQYF
TGTGCCAGCAGTCCAGCGAGACTAGCGGGAGGGCCCGAGCAGTACTTC
>TRBV3-1|TRBJ1-1|-|-
CASSHKPSGAEAFF
TGTGCCAGCAGCCACAAACCATCAGGGGCCGAAGCTTTCTTT
>TRBV7-2|TRBJ2-2|few|TRBD2
CASSSPSSGRELFF
TGTGCCAGCAGCTCCCCTTCTAGCGGGAGGGAGCTGTTTTTT
>TRBV7-6|TRBJ2-3|-|TRBD2
CASGIAGFADTQYF
TGTGCCAGCGGGATAGCGGGGTTCGCAGATACGCAGTATTTT
>TRBV5-1|TRBJ2-5|few|TRBD2
CAGAPAGGQETQYF
TGCGCCGGAGCACCCGCGGGAGGCCAAGAGACCCAGTACTTC
>TRBV4-2|TRBJ2-5|few|TRBD2
CASRAGGGETQYF
TGTGCCAGCAGAGCGGGAGGTGGAGAGACCCAGTACTTC
>TRBV10-1|TRBJ1-1|-|-
CASSAETGSTEAFF
TGCGCCAGCAGTGCTGAGACAGGTAGCACTGAAGCTTTCTTT
>TRBV7-2|TRBJ2-5|few|-
CASSAPGPQETQYF
TGTGCCAGCAGCGCTCCGGGACCGCAGGAGACCCAGTACTTC
>TRBV27|TRBJ2-3|once|TRBD2
CASSLDSGRVTDTQYF
TGTGCCAGCAGTCTCGACAGCGGGAGGGTTACAGATACGCAGTATTTT
>TRBV12-3/TRBV12-4|TRBJ2-1|few|-
CASTPWRDEQFF
TGTGCCAGCACCCCTTGGCGGGATGAGCAGTTCTTC
>TRBV5-5|TRBJ1-1|-|-
CASSYYRESGLAFF
TGTGCCAGCAGCTATTACAGGGAGAGTGGTTTAGCTTTCTTT
>TRBV7-9|TRBJ2-7|-|-
CASSNELYEQYF
TGTGCCAGCAGCAACGAGCTCTACGAGCAGTACTTC
>TRBV12-3/TRBV12-4|TRBJ2-3|-|TRBD2
CASSFWGGSNDDTQYF
TGTGCCAGCAGTTTCTGGGGCGGGAGTAATGACGATACGCAGTATTTT
>TRBV7-9|TRBJ2-1|many|-
CASSPLGGGWEQFF
TGTGCCAGCAGCCCTTTGGGCGGGGGCTGGGAGCAGTTCTTC